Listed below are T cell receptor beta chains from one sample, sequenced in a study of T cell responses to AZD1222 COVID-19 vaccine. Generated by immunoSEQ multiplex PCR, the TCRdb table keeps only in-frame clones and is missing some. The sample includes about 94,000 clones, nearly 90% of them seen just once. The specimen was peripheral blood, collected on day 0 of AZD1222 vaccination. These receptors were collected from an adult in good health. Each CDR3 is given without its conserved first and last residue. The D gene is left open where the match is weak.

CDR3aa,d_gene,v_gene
ASSIEGTGYSNQPQH,TRBD1,TRBV19
ASTILTKSGEKLF,.,TRBV2
SASPGGDTEAF,.,TRBV20-1
SGGWRYTEAF,.,TRBV29-1
ASSFDGDTEAF,.,TRBV5-1
ASSGLGTGRTGELF,TRBD1,TRBV5-1
ASSGWAPNADTQY,.,TRBV19
ASSVGVSGTDTQY,.,TRBV9
ASSPDANSGNTIY,.,TRBV19
ASSYVRLGTDTQY,.,TRBV6-2/TRBV6-3
ASSLTGTNHGYT,.,TRBV7-3
ASSYRPRDGYT,.,TRBV12-3/TRBV12-4
ASSDPSGVRETQY,TRBD2,TRBV7-2
ASSPSAAYEQY,.,TRBV7-9
ASGPSGPHQSPLH,.,TRBV9
ASSIRAGGPYEQY,.,TRBV19
ALAIPSGGSDTQY,TRBD2,TRBV25-1
ASSGLAAGETQY,TRBD2,TRBV9
ASSPVTDRVSGNTIY,TRBD1,TRBV3-1/TRBV3-2
ASLPGTGISGANVLT,TRBD1,TRBV7-9
ASSLTGASVGYT,TRBD1,TRBV5-1
ASSLNDSPLH,.,TRBV5-5
ASSQMGGYSPLH,.,TRBV2
ASSEPPSGGGTDTQY,TRBD2,TRBV25-1
ASSITRGYEQY,TRBD1,TRBV19
ASSLWNGGDQPQH,.,TRBV7-2
ASSLRGGGETQY,.,TRBV7-2
ASSYSQGALGKLF,TRBD1,TRBV6-5
ASSQAHRPYGYT,.,TRBV14
ASSLTAYEQY,.,TRBV7-8
ASSSDRGGEKLF,TRBD1,TRBV9
ASSSTGSGSGNTIY,TRBD1,TRBV5-1
ASSVRRDPTEAF,.,TRBV6-5
ASSQRTADSYEQY,.,TRBV4-1
ASSQVSPVRTGGRRTEAF,TRBD1,TRBV4-3
SSTTGILGTQY,.,TRBV29-1
AWSPGVGYT,.,TRBV30
ASSSRGLGEKLF,TRBD1,TRBV5-1
ASSLTVEETQY,.,TRBV12-3/TRBV12-4
ASSLAGGVGYEQY,TRBD2,TRBV5-8
ASSSNPASGNTIY,.,TRBV5-1
ASSIDLTGRGTDTQY,.,TRBV19
ASSPTFVSNQPQH,.,TRBV6-2/TRBV6-3
SAAADYGYT,.,TRBV20-1
AWSVGGEGNTIY,.,TRBV30
ASSPRTGVTVDTEAF,TRBD1,TRBV9
ASRSDREVAEAF,TRBD1,TRBV7-9
ASSQTDGHNEKLF,.,TRBV9